Each of the 27 T cell receptor beta chains below was sequenced from the same sample in a study of blood T cell repertoires in COVID-19. Sequencing used immunoSEQ multiplex PCR; TCRdb keeps in-frame clones, though not all of them. The data contain approximately 190,000 clones, roughly 80% of them singletons. Sequenced material: peripheral blood. The source of these receptors is a man in his 60s with acute or convalescent COVID-19.

The chain is built from TRBV7-8 and TRBJ2-5; TRBD2 matches 10 bases. The V segment lost 8 bases and the J segment 5 bases; nucleotides outside the gene matches: 8. CDR1 is SGHVS and CDR2 is FQNEAQ in the germline V gene. CDR3 length equals 14 residues. Here the CDR3 reads CASVQRGGPETQYF. DNA of the CDR3: TGTGCCAGCGTCCAGCGGGGGGGCCCGGAGACCCAGTACTTC. Looking up the rest from reference TRBV7-8 and TRBJ2-5 gives the full variable domain: GAGVSQSPRYKVAKRGQDVALRCDPISGHVSLFWYQQALGQGPEFLTYFQNEAQLDKSGLPSDRFFAERPEGSVSTLKIQRTQQEDSAVYLCASVQRGGPETQYFGPGTRLLVL.

V is TRBV2 and J is TRBJ2-1, with TRBD2 matching 11 bases. CDR3 length: 16 residues. Germline CDR1 SNHLY, CDR2 FYNNEI. J was trimmed by 2 bases and V by 6 bases; bases with no gene match: 6. In DNA form, the CDR3 reads TGTGCCAGCAGGACACTAGCGGGGGAAACCTACAATGAGCAGTTCTTC. Residues: CASRTLAGETYNEQFF.

This clone turned up a few times. The chain joins TRBV9 to TRBJ2-7, with 14 bases that match TRBD2. V was clipped by 3 bases and J by 3 bases; unmatched bases: 2. This CDR3 has 15 residues. The germline V gene has CDR1 SGDLS and CDR2 YYNGEE. CDR3: CASSAGLAGVYEQYF. The CDR3 DNA reads as TGTGCCAGCAGCGCGGGACTAGCGGGAGTCTACGAGCAGTACTTC.

This clone appeared once. The rearrangement links TRBV6-5 to TRBJ1-1; D possibly corresponds to TRBD1 (5 bases). The V end was cut by 4 bases, the J end by 1 base, with 7 bases between. This CDR3 is 13 amino acids long. Germline V gene sequence: CDR1 MNHEY, CDR2 SVGAGI. CDR3 DNA: TGTGCCAGCAGTTCTACAGGGAACACTGAAGCTTTCTTT. It is translated as CASSSTGNTEAFF.

V gene TRBV29-1 combines with J gene TRBJ1-1, with 7 bases fitting TRBD1. Germline V gene sequence: CDR1 SQVTM, CDR2 ANQGSEA. CDR3 length: 13 amino acids. The CDR3 DNA reads as TGCAGTGGTTCCGACAGGGCGAACACTGAAGCTTTCTTT. It encodes CSGSDRANTEAFF.

The chain employs TRBV9 and TRBJ2-1; TRBD2 matches at 13 bases. Germline lookup yields CDR1 SGDLS and CDR2 YYNGEE. The CDR3 loop spans 16 amino acids. The junction had 10 bases not matched to a gene; V was cut back by 4 bases and J by 9 bases. CDR3 sequence reads: CASSPRLAGGIGEQFF. The CDR3 DNA is TGTGCCAGCAGCCCGAGACTAGCGGGGGGAATCGGTGAGCAGTTCTTC.

As concerns this clone: Compared with germline, one end of the junction differs, possibly owing to a read error. The chain employs TRBV19 and TRBJ1-4, with 8 bases that match TRBD1. The CDR3 sequence is 15 residues long. CDR1 and CDR2 (germline): LNHDA, SQIVND (reference sequence). The CDR3 loop reads CANSPRGRRDEKLFF. The CDR3, as DNA: TGTGCCAATAGTCCCAGGGGGCGCCGAGATGAAAAACTGTTTTTT.

The chain has TRBV6-2 or TRBV6-3 and TRBJ2-4, with TRBD2 matching over 11 bases. The CDR3 sequence is 18 residues long. With V trimmed by 0 bases and J by 8 bases, 12 bases remained unmatched. Germline values: CDR1 MNHEY, CDR2 SVGEGT. Here the CDR3 DNA reads TGTGCCAGCAGTTACTCGCCCCTCCAACTAGCGGGGGTATACATTCAGTACTTC. Translated: CASSYSPLQLAGVYIQYF.

The rearrangement uses TRBV7-2 and TRBJ2-2; D possibly corresponds to TRBD1 (6 bases). Trimming took off 0 bases at V and 5 bases at J, with 13 bases between the two ends. CDR3 length: 16 residues. Germline V gene data show CDR1 as SGHTA and CDR2 as FQGNSA. CDR3 amino acids: CASSLAYRVRTGELFF. The CDR3 bases are TGTGCCAGCAGCTTAGCTTACAGGGTTAGGACCGGGGAGCTGTTTTTT. The full variable domain, in which reference TRBV7-2 and TRBJ2-2 provide the parts outside the CDR3, is GAGVSQSPSNKVTEKGKDVELRCDPISGHTALYWYRQSLGQGLEFLIYFQGNSAPDKSGLPSDRFSAERTGGSVSTLTIQRTQQEDSAVYLCASSLAYRVRTGELFFGEGSRLTVL.

V gene TRBV9 combines with J gene TRBJ1-6, with a tentative D call TRBD1 (6 bases). The germline CDR1 and CDR2 sequences are SGDLS and YYNGEE. The CDR3 is 15 residues long. The V end was cut by 4 bases, the J end by 5 bases, with 13 bases between. CDR3 sequence: CASSPRQDHNSPLHF. DNA of the CDR3: TGTGCCAGCAGCCCAAGACAGGACCATAATTCACCCCTCCACTTT.

This chain links TRBV20-1 with TRBJ1-1; TRBD1 is a possible D gene (6 bases). V was shortened by 2 bases and J by 10 bases, with 11 bases between the two germline ends. Looked up from germline, CDR1 is DFQATT and CDR2 is SNEGSKA (reference sequence). The CDR3 length is 11 residues. The CDR3 bases are TGCAGTGCTAGAAGGGCAGGGGTAGCTTTCTTT. Translation: CSARRAGVAFF.

The chain couples TRBV7-2 to TRBJ2-5, with D unclear. Germline V gene data show CDR1 as SGHTA and CDR2 as FQGNSA. The CDR3 covers 12 residues. V was cut by 3 bases and J by 4 bases, with 6 bases left in between. CDR3: CASSFPGETQYF. The CDR3 coding sequence is TGTGCCAGCAGCTTCCCGGGAGAGACCCAGTACTTC.

This clone is a singleton in its sample. This chain connects TRBV23-1 to TRBJ2-3, with D possibly TRBD1 on 7 matching bases. TRBV23-1 is filed as an ORF, its function uncertain. CDR3 size: 18 residues. V lost 1 base and J lost 2, with 19 bases in between. The CDR3 loop reads CASSQFLRGTPLTDTQYF. The CDR3 bases are TGCGCCAGCAGTCAATTTCTCAGGGGGACTCCTCTCACAGATACGCAGTATTTT.

The V call is TRBV4-3, the J call TRBJ2-3, with 8 bases identical to TRBD1. Germline values: CDR1 LGHNA, CDR2 YSLEER. After removal of 5 bases from V and 9 bases from J, the junction contained 4 bases not matched to a gene. The CDR3 has 12 residues. Here the CDR3 reads CASSSRTGTQYF. The CDR3 nucleotides read TGCGCCAGCAGCTCCAGGACAGGGACGCAGTATTTT.

V is TRBV6-5 and J is TRBJ1-3; D possibly corresponds to TRBD1 (5 bases). The CDR3 has 15 amino acids. The V gene's germline CDR1 is MNHEY and CDR2 SVGAGI. V was clipped by 0 bases and J by 2 bases, with 8 bases between them. The CDR3 DNA is TGTGCCAGCAGTTACTCGGGGGGGGCTGGAAACACCATATATTTT. It translates to CASSYSGGAGNTIYF.

The chain combines TRBV9 with TRBJ1-2; 9 positions match TRBD1. The V gene end was trimmed by 3 bases and the J gene end by 6 bases; junction bases not matched to a gene: 9. Per germline, CDR1 SGDLS and CDR2 YYNGEE. This CDR3 spans 15 amino acids. CDR3 bases: TGTGCCAGCAGCGCAGGACAGGGGTTTGTTCATGGCTACACCTTC. Translation: CASSAGQGFVHGYTF. Looking up the rest from reference TRBV9 and TRBJ1-2 gives the full variable domain: DSGVTQTPKHLITATGQRVTLRCSPRSGDLSVYWYQQSLDQGLQFLIQYYNGEERAKGNILERFSAQQFPDLHSELNLSSLELGDSALYFCASSAGQGFVHGYTFGSGTRLTVV.

This chain connects TRBV14 to TRBJ1-2, with TRBD1 matching over 8 bases. Per the germline V gene, CDR1 is SGHDN and CDR2 is FVKESK. The CDR3 extends over 17 amino acids. The V and J ends lost 3 bases and 5 bases, in that order; junction bases with no gene match: 14. As DNA, the CDR3 is TGTGCCAGCAGCCACCTCATCCCAGGGGGCGCCCCGTATGGCTACACCTTC. The encoded protein is CASSHLIPGGAPYGYTF.

The J gene is TRBJ2-1, the V gene TRBV24-1; 10 bases match TRBD1. This CDR3 is built from 15 residues. V was clipped by 4 bases and J by 7 bases; unmatched bases: 6. Germline CDR1 reads KGHDR; CDR2 reads SFDVKD. CDR3 nucleotides: TGTGCCACCAGTGACCGACAGGGGGCGAGGAATGAGCAGTTCTTC. This gives the protein CATSDRQGARNEQFF.

In its sample, this clone was seen a few times. The rearrangement joins TRBV2 to TRBJ2-1; maybe TRBD2 (5 bases). The length of the CDR3 is 13 residues. The germline CDR1 and CDR2 sequences are SNHLY and FYNNEI. Trimming stripped 6 bases from V and 5 bases from J, with 11 bases between. The CDR3 DNA sequence: TGTGCCAGCAGCTACGGGATAAACAATGAGCAGTTCTTC. Translating it yields CASSYGINNEQFF.

The rearrangement uses TRBV10-3 and TRBJ2-7; D is undetermined. Germline V CDR1 and CDR2: ENHRY, SYGVKD. Trimming pared 0 bases from V and 6 bases from J, leaving 9 bases between. The length of the CDR3 is 13 residues. The CDR3 DNA follows: TGTGCCATCAGTGAGTCGACTGGGTCCGAGCAGTACTTC. Residues: CAISESTGSEQYF.

This clone was counted a single time. Here the CDR3 DNA reads TGCGCCAGCATGGGGGGCCTAGCGGGGCCAAATGAGCAGTTCTTC. It encodes CASMGGLAGPNEQFF. This chain uses TRBV10-2 with TRBJ2-1, with 9 bases aligning to TRBD2. The V gene's germline CDR1 is WSHSY and CDR2 SAAADI. This CDR3 has 15 residues. Germline trimming cut 7 bases from V and 7 bases from J; bases unmatched to any gene: 11.

This clone was seen more than once but under ten times. This chain uses TRBV2 with TRBJ1-2; 12 nucleotides agree with TRBD1. V lost 7 bases to trimming and J lost 8 bases; unmatched junction nucleotides: 11. The CDR3 consists of 15 residues. In germline, CDR1 is SNHLY, CDR2 FYNNEI. The CDR3 spells CASTLEGQGATGYTF. CDR3 DNA: TGTGCCAGCACCCTAGAGGGACAGGGGGCTACCGGCTACACCTTC.

The V gene is TRBV10-3, the J gene TRBJ2-1; weak D call: TRBD1 (5 bases). The CDR3 consists of 12 residues. Looked up from germline, CDR1 is ENHRY and CDR2 is SYGVKD. V was cut by 4 bases and J by 10 bases, with 11 bases left in between. CDR3 residues: CAISVRALEQFF. The CDR3 DNA follows: TGTGCCATCAGTGTCAGGGCGTTGGAGCAGTTCTTC.

The rearrangement uses TRBV27 and TRBJ1-5, with D possibly TRBD1 on 6 matching bases. Germline-derived CDR1 and CDR2 are MNHEY and SMNVEV (reference sequence). There are 23 residues in the CDR3. V gave up 3 bases and J gave up 4 bases, with 37 bases separating them. CDR3 residues: CASSFFYRAGVGYPHLPNQPQHF. For the CDR3, the DNA is TGTGCCAGCAGTTTTTTTTACAGGGCCGGTGTCGGTTACCCTCACCTCCCAAATCAGCCCCAGCATTTT.

A few counts support this clone. V usage is TRBV4-3 and J usage is TRBJ2-2, with D perhaps matching TRBD2 (7 bases). The germline CDR1 and CDR2 sequences are LGHNA and YSLEER. CDR3 size: 15 residues. V was clipped by 5 bases and J by 0 bases, with 10 bases between them. The CDR3 bases are TGCGCCAGCAGCAGGGGGGGCCCGAACACCGGGGAGCTGTTTTTT. Translation gives CASSRGGPNTGELFF.

This clone has just a few counts. This chain links TRBV27 with TRBJ2-3, with D perhaps TRBD2 (7 bases). Germline CDR1 reads MNHEY; CDR2 reads SMNVEV (reference sequence). Trimming left V 4 bases short and J 5 bases short, with 16 bases between. This CDR3 is 15 amino acids long. In DNA, the CDR3 is TGTGCCAGCAGTTCGTTAGGGGGGGGAAAAGATACGCAGTATTTT. It encodes CASSSLGGGKDTQYF.

This clone is a singleton in its sample. The chain is built from TRBV9 and TRBJ2-7; 9 nucleotides agree with TRBD1. V lost 5 bases to trimming and J lost 4 bases; unmatched junction nucleotides: 7. CDR3 size: 14 residues. The germline V gene encodes CDR1 SGDLS and CDR2 YYNGEE. In DNA form, the CDR3 reads TGTGCCAGCAGTTCTACGACAGGGGGATACGAGCAGTACTTC. Translation gives CASSSTTGGYEQYF.